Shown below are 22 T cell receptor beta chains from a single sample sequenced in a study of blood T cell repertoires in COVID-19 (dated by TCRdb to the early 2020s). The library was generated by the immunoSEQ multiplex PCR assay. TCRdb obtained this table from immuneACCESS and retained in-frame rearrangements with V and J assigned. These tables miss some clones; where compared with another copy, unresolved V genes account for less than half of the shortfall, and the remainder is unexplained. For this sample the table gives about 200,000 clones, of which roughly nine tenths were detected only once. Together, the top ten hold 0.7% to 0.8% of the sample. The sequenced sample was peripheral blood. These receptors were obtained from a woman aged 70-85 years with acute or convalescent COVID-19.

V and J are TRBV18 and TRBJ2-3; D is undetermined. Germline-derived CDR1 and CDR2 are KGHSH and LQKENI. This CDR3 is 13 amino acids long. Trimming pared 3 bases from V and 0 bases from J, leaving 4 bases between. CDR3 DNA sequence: TGTGCCAGCTCACCTGCGAGCACAGATACGCAGTATTTT. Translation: CASSPASTDTQYF.

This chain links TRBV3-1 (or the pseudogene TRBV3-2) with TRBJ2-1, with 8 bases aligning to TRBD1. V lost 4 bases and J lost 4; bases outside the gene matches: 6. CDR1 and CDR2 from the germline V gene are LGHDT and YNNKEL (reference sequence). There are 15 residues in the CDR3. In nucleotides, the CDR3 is TGTGCCAGCAGCCCTGAGGACAGGGCATACAATGAGCAGTTCTTC. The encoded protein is CASSPEDRAYNEQFF.

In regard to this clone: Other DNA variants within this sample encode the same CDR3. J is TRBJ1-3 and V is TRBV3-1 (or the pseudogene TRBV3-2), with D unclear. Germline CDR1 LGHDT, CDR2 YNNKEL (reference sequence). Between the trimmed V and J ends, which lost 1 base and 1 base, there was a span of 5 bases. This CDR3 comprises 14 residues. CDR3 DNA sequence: TGTGCCAGCAGCCAAGGCGGGTCTGGAAACACCATATATTTT. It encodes CASSQGGSGNTIYF.

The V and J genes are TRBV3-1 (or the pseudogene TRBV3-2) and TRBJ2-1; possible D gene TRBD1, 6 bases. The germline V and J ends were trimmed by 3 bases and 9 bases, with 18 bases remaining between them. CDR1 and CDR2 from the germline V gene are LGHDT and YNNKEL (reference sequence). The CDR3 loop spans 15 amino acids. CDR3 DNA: TGTGCCAGCAGCCACCATAATTACAGGGCTGTTGAGCAGTTCTTC. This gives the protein CASSHHNYRAVEQFF.

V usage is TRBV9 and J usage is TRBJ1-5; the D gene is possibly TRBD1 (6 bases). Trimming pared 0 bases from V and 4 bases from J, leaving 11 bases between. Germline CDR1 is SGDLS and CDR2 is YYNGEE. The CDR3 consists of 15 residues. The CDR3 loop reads CASSVGGQQNQPQHF. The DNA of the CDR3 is TGTGCCAGCAGCGTAGGCGGACAGCAAAATCAGCCCCAGCATTTT.

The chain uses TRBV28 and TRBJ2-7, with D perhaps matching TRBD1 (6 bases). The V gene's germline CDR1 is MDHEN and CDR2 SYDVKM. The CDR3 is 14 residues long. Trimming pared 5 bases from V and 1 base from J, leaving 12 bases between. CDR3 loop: CASSAQGYSYEQYF. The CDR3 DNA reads TGTGCCAGCAGTGCGCAGGGGTATTCCTACGAGCAGTACTTC.

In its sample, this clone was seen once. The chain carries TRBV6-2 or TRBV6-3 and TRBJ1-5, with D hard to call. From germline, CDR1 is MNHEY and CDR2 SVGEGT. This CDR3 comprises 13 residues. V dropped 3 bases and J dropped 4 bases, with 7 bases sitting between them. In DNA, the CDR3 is TGTGCCAGCAGTTATGGGAGGAATCAGCCCCAGCATTTT. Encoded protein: CASSYGRNQPQHF.

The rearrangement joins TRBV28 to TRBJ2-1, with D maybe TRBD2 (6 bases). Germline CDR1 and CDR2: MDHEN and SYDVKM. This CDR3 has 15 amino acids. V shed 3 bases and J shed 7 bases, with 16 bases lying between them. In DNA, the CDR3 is TGTGCCAGCAGTTTCATAGCGGCTATTAGTAATGAGCAGTTCTTC. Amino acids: CASSFIAAISNEQFF.

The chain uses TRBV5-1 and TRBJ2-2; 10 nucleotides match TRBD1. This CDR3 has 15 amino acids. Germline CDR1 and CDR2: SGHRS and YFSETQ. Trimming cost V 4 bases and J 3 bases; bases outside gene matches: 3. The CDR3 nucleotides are TGCGCCAGCAGCCGACAGGGGGCGGACACCGGGGAGCTGTTTTTT. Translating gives CASSRQGADTGELFF.

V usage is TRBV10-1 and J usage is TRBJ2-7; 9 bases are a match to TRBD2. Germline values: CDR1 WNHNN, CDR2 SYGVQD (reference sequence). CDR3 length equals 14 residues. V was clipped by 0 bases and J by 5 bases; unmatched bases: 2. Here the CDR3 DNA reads TGCGCCAGCAGTGAGTCAAGCGGGAGGAACGAGCAGTACTTC. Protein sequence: CASSESSGRNEQYF.

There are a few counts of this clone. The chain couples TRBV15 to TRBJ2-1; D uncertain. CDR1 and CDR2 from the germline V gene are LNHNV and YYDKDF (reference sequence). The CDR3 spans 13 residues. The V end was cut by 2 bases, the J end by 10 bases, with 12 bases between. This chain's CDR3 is CATSRSTPSEQFF. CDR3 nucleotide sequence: TGTGCCACCAGCAGATCAACTCCATCCGAGCAGTTCTTC.

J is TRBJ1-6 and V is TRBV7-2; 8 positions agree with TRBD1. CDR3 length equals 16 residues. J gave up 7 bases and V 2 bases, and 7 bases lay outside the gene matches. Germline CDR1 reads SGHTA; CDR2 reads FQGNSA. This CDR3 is CASSLMIRQGNSPLHF. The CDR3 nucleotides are TGTGCCAGCAGCTTAATGATCCGACAGGGGAATTCACCCCTCCACTTT. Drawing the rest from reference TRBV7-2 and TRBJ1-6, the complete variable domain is GAGVSQSPSNKVTEKGKDVELRCDPISGHTALYWYRQSLGQGLEFLIYFQGNSAPDKSGLPSDRFSAERTGGSVSTLTIQRTQQEDSAVYLCASSLMIRQGNSPLHFGNGTRLTVT.

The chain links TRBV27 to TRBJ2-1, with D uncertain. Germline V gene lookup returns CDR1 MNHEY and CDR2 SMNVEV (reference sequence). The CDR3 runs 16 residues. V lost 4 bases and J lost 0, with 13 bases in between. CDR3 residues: CASSSPPMSSYNEQFF. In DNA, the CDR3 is TGTGCCAGCAGTTCCCCCCCCATGAGCTCCTACAATGAGCAGTTCTTC.

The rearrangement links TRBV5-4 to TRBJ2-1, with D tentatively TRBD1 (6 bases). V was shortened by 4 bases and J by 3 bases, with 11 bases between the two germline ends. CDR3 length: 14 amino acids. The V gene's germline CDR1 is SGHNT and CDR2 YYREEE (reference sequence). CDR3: CASSLGGDYNEQFF. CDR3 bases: TGTGCCAGCAGCCTAGGGGGTGACTACAATGAGCAGTTCTTC.

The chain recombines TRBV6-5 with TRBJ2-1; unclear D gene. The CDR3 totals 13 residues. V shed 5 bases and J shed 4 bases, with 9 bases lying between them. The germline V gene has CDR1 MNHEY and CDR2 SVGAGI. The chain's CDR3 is CASSPRMYNEQFF. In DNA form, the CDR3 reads TGTGCCAGCAGTCCTAGGATGTACAATGAGCAGTTCTTC.

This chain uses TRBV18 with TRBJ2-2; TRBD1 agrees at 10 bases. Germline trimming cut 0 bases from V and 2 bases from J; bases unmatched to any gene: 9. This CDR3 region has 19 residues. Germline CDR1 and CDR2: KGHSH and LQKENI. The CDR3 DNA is TGTGCCAGCTCACCACCACGACAGGGGGCAGGACCTAACACCGGGGAGCTGTTTTTT. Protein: CASSPPRQGAGPNTGELFF.

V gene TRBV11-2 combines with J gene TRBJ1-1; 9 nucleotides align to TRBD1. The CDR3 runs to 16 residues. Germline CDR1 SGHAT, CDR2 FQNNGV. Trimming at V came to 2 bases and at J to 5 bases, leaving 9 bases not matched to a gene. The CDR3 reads CASSLPGQGLGTEAFF. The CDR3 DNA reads TGTGCCAGCAGCTTACCGGGACAGGGACTGGGAACTGAAGCTTTCTTT.

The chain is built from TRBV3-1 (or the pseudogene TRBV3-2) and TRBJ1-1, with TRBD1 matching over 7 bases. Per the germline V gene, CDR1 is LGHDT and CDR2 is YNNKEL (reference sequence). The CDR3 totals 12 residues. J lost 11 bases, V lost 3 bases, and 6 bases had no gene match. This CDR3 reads CASSHLTGWAFF. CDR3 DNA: TGTGCCAGCAGCCATCTGACAGGGTGGGCTTTCTTT.

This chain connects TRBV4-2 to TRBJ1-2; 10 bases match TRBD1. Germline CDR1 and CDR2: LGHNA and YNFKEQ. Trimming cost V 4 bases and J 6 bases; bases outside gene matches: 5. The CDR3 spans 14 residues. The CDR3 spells CASSRTGQGDGYTF. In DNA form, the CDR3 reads TGTGCCAGCAGCCGGACCGGACAGGGGGATGGCTACACCTTC.

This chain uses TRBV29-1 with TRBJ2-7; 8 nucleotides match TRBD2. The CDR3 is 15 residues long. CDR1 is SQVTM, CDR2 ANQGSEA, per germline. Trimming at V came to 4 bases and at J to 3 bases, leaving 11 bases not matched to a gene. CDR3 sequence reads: CSVAPGGVAGYEQYF. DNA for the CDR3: TGCAGCGTTGCTCCGGGGGGGGTTGCGGGCTACGAGCAGTACTTC.

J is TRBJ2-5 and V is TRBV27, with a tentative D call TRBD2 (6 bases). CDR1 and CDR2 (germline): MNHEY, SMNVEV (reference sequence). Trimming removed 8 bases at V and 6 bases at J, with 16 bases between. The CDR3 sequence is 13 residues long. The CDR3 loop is CASGLGGRQTQYF. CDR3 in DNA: TGTGCCAGCGGCCTGGGGGGACGACAGACCCAGTACTTC.

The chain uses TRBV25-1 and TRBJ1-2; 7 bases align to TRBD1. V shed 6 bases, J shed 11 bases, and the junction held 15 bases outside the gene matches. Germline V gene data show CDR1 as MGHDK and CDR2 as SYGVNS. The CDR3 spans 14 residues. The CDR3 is CASRGAGTAVGYTF. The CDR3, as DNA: TGTGCCAGCAGGGGGGCCGGGACAGCCGTTGGGTACACCTTC.